This T cell receptor (beta chain) came from a study of blood T cells in healthy people across ages. Study-level results: A roughly linear age-dependent decrease characterized TCR beta diversity per million T cells.

This CDR3 contains 14 residues. Deletions cut 1 base from V and 11 bases from J, with 17 bases between. The V gene's germline CDR1 is SGHTA and CDR2 FQGNSA. With a J-beta primer mix and a sample-barcoded 5' primer, a second PCR ran about 7 to 11 cycles. A single record per CDR3 protein comes from TCRdb applying MiXCR to the 5' RACE reads. The sample has 700,000 to 900,000 distinct CDR3 sequences, around a quarter seen once; the top ten hold about 3%. A note on this clonotype: What it binds is not known.

Total RNA, at least 6 micrograms per sample, came from PBMCs. The same sample was also studied in work on T cells of mothers and their children. That report notes: Donors comprised three healthy Caucasian mothers plus their six children. Barcodes and 2-4 random nucleotides were added by M1S in the second PCR.

The TCR sequence derives from a boy between 10 and 17 years old in good health. The specimen sequenced was blood. The chain carries TRBV7-2 and TRBJ1-1; D unresolved. CDR3 protein: CASSLEGASRGAFF. The CDR3 nucleotides are TGTGCCAGCAGCTTAGAGGGTGCGAGCAGAGGGGCTTTCTTT.